A single sample is the source of the 5 T cell receptor beta chains below, sequenced in a study of shared clonotypes between healthy human individuals. CD45RO-negative, CCR7-positively selected cells formed the naive CD8 fraction, excluding terminally differentiated effector memory CD45RA+ cells. Here immunoSEQ multiplex PCR was the method, and the copy in TCRdb shows in-frame clones only, minus some. Altogether a few million clones are present, 93% being singletons, with the ten largest covering over 1.5%. Sequencing was done on a sample of naive CD8+ T cells from PBMCs. The receptors were sampled from a man in his late teens or twenties in good health. Some clones in this sample may be carry-over from other donors' samples.

The chain recombines TRBV6-5 with TRBJ2-5, with D perhaps being TRBD1 or TRBD2 (6 bases each). Trimming removed 6 bases from V and 1 base from J, with 12 bases in between. Germline-derived CDR1 and CDR2 are MNHEY and SVGAGI. The CDR3 contains 14 residues. The CDR3 spells CASRHKGGQETQYF. The CDR3 DNA sequence: TGTGCCAGCAGGCATAAGGGGGGCCAAGAGACCCAGTACTTC.

The rearrangement uses TRBV15 and TRBJ2-7; maybe TRBD2 (6 bases). Germline V gives CDR1 LNHNV, CDR2 YYDKDF (reference sequence). Trimming left V 11 bases short and J 0 bases short, with 17 bases between. The CDR3 runs 14 residues. DNA for the CDR3: TGTGCCGTCGGGGAGGACCTTGGCTCCTACGAGCAGTACTTC. This codes for CAVGEDLGSYEQYF. Together with reference TRBV15 and TRBJ2-7, the CDR3 gives the full variable domain: DAMVIQNPRYQVTQFGKPVTLSCSQTLNHNVMYWYQQKSSQAPKLLFHYYDKDFNNEADTPDNFQSRRPNTSFCFLDIRSPGLGDTAMYLCAVGEDLGSYEQYFGPGTRLTVT.

This clone is a singleton in its sample. This rearrangement joins TRBV5-4 to TRBJ2-7; 10 bases line up with TRBD1. Germline-derived CDR1 and CDR2 are SGHNT and YYREEE (reference sequence). J was trimmed by 2 bases and V by 2 bases; bases with no gene match: 1. CDR3 length: 14 residues. In DNA form, the CDR3 reads TGTGCCAGCAGCTTTGACAGGGGGCCCTACGAGCAGTACTTC. Translation gives CASSFDRGPYEQYF.

The DNA of the CDR3 is TGTGCCAGCAGCTTACCCCGGGACAGGGCCCAAGAGACCCAGTACTTC. Protein: CASSLPRDRAQETQYF. The gene calls are TRBV7-9 and TRBJ2-5, with TRBD1 identical over 9 bases. V lost 2 bases to trimming and J lost 1 base; unmatched junction nucleotides: 5. The CDR3 has 16 amino acids. Germline V gives CDR1 SEHNR, CDR2 FQNEAQ (reference sequence).

This clone appeared a few times. This rearrangement joins TRBV19 to TRBJ1-2, with D tentatively TRBD1 (5 bases). The CDR3 is made up of 14 amino acids. Deletions cut 3 bases from V and 3 bases from J, with 11 bases between. Germline V gene sequence: CDR1 LNHDA, CDR2 SQIVND (reference sequence). This CDR3 is CASSIPRVHYGYTF. CDR3 DNA: TGTGCCAGTAGTATCCCCAGGGTCCACTATGGCTACACCTTC.